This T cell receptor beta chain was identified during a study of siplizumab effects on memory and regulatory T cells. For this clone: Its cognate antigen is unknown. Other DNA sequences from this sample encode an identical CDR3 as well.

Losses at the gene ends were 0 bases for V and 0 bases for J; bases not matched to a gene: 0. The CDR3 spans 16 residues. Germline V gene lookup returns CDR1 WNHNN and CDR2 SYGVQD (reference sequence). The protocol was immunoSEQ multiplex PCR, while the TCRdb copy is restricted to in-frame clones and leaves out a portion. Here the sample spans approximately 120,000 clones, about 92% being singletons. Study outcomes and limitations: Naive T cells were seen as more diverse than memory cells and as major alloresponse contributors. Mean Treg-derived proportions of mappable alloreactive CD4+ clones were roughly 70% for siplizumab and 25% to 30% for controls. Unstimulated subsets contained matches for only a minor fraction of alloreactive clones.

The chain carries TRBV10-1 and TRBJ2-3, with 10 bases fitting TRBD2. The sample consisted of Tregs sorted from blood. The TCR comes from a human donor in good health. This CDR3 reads CASSESTSGSTDTQYF. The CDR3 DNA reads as TGCGCCAGCAGTGAGTCGACTAGCGGGAGCACAGATACGCAGTATTTT.